Described below is a single T cell receptor (beta chain) sequence and its context. The data derive from a study of cytomegalovirus exposure and HLA in healthy donors. V trimming: 6 bases; J trimming: 6 bases; junction bases outside the gene matches: 7. CDR1 and CDR2 (germline): LNHDA, SQIVND (reference sequence). The CDR3 consists of 14 residues. PCR employed 60 Vbeta and 13 Jbeta primers. TCRdb keeps only in-frame clones here, not all; method: immunoSEQ multiplex PCR. The profile covers 120,000 to 150,000 clones, with roughly 75% appearing a single time and almost 7% taken by the ten largest. The sequenced sample was PBMCs. This sequence joins TRBV19 and TRBJ2-1; 8 bases map to TRBD2. This TCR came from a man aged 35 to 55 in good health and CMV-seropositive. The CDR3 protein is CASRTRGGPNEQFF. For the CDR3, the DNA is TGTGCCAGTAGAACCCGGGGGGGCCCCAATGAGCAGTTCTTC.